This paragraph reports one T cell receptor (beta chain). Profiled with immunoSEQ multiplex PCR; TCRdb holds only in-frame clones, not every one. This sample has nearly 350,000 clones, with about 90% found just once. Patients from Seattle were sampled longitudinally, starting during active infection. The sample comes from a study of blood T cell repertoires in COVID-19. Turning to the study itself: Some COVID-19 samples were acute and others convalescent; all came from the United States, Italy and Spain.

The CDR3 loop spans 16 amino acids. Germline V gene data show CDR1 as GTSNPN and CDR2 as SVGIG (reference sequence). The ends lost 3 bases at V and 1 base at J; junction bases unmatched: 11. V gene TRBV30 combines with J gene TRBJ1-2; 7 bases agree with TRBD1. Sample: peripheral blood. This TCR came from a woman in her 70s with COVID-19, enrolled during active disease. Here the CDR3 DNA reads TGTGCCTGGAGAGATCCCCGGGACAGTCATAACTATGGCTACACCTTC. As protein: CAWRDPRDSHNYGYTF.